This T cell receptor beta chain was observed in a study of blood T cell repertoires in COVID-19. Profiled with immunoSEQ multiplex PCR; TCRdb holds only in-frame clones, not every one. Of 350,000 to 450,000 clones in the sample, 89% were seen once. Germline V lookup: CDR1 SGHTA, CDR2 FQGNSA. V lost 5 bases and J lost 4, with 15 bases in between. The CDR3 sequence is 15 residues long. Sequencing was done on a sample of peripheral blood. The gene calls are TRBV7-2 and TRBJ1-5, with D tentatively TRBD1 (5 bases). The receptor's source is a woman in her thirties or forties with COVID-19, enrolled during active disease. CDR3 sequence reads: CASSPAGRGNQPQHF. The DNA for the CDR3 is TGTGCCAGCAGCCCTGCAGGAAGGGGTAATCAGCCCCAGCATTTT. The variable domain in full, with the rest retrieved from reference TRBV7-2 and TRBJ1-5, is GAGVSQSPSNKVTEKGKDVELRCDPISGHTALYWYRQSLGQGLEFLIYFQGNSAPDKSGLPSDRFSAERTGGSVSTLTIQRTQQEDSAVYLCASSPAGRGNQPQHFGDGTRLSIL.